The 22 T cell receptor beta chains in this list originate from one sample, sequenced in a study of CD8+ T cells in alopecia areata. Isolated RNA was reverse transcribed into cDNA used as the sequencing template. Libraries were prepared by immunoSEQ multiplex PCR; TCRdb keeps only in-frame clonotypes and omits some of them. The table has about 34,000 clones, 65% to 80% seen once; the top ten hold under 20%. The sequenced material came from NKG2D-low CD8+ T cells sorted from blood. The receptors come from a human donor with alopecia areata.

The genes are TRBV11-2 and TRBJ2-5, with 12 bases that match TRBD1. The CDR3 is 15 residues long. Germline assignment: CDR1 SGHAT and CDR2 FQNNGV. The J segment lost 5 bases and the V segment lost 6 bases, leaving 7 bases of the junction unmatched. CDR3: CASSSGQGAWETQYF. DNA for the CDR3: TGTGCCAGCAGTTCGGGACAGGGGGCTTGGGAGACCCAGTACTTC.

The V gene is TRBV5-4, the J gene TRBJ2-5; no clear D. The V and J ends lost 1 base and 2 bases respectively, with 0 bases between them. This CDR3 is 11 amino acids long. CDR1 is SGHNT and CDR2 is YYREEE in the germline V gene (reference sequence). The CDR3 nucleotides are TGTGCCAGCAGCTTGCAAGAGACCCAGTACTTC. It specifies CASSLQETQYF.

The chain carries TRBV2 and TRBJ1-5; D remains unclear. V was pared by 4 bases and J by 0 bases, with 7 bases between. The CDR3 extends over 14 amino acids. CDR1 and CDR2 (germline): SNHLY, FYNNEI. CDR3: CASSGRPSNQPQHF. CDR3 nucleotide sequence: TGTGCCAGCAGTGGTCGGCCTAGCAATCAGCCCCAGCATTTT.

The rearrangement joins TRBV5-1 to TRBJ2-7; a weak D match, TRBD1 (5 bases). Germline V gives CDR1 SGHRS, CDR2 YFSETQ. The CDR3 length is 14 residues. The V gene lost 6 bases and the J gene lost 2 bases, with 15 bases spanning the gap. The CDR3 DNA is TGCGCCAGCAAGCAGGGTCAGGCGACCTACGAGCAGTACTTC. Its translation: CASKQGQATYEQYF. Drawing the rest from reference TRBV5-1 and TRBJ2-7, the complete variable domain is KAGVTQTPRYLIKTRGQQVTLSCSPISGHRSVSWYQQTPGQGLQFLFEYFSETQRNKGNFPGRFSGRQFSNSRSEMNVSTLELGDSALYLCASKQGQATYEQYFGPGTRLTVT.

The chain employs TRBV7-9 and TRBJ1-1; D is uncertain. The ends were cut back, 5 bases at V and 0 bases at J, with 10 bases in the middle. CDR1 SEHNR and CDR2 FQNEAQ come from the germline V gene (reference sequence). The CDR3 totals 14 residues. CDR3 region: CASSPGFMNTEAFF. In DNA, the CDR3 is TGTGCCAGCAGCCCCGGGTTCATGAACACTGAAGCTTTCTTT.

In this sample, this clone turned up once. The chain has TRBV6-1 and TRBJ2-3; 7 bases map to TRBD2. Germline CDR1 is MNHNS and CDR2 is SASEGT. J gave up 2 bases and V 3 bases, and 11 bases lay outside the gene matches. The CDR3 covers 17 residues. The CDR3 protein is CASSDNFGGGPTDTQYF. CDR3 DNA sequence: TGTGCCAGCAGTGATAATTTCGGGGGAGGGCCCACAGATACGCAGTATTTT.

The CDR3 DNA sequence: TGCAGCGTTGGACCGGGACTAGCGGGAGAAGAGACCCAGTACTTC. Protein sequence: CSVGPGLAGEETQYF. V gene TRBV29-1 combines with J gene TRBJ2-5; 14 positions agree with TRBD2. In germline, CDR1 is SQVTM, CDR2 ANQGSEA. V was clipped by 4 bases and J by 3 bases; unmatched bases: 4. The CDR3 length is 15 residues.

The rearrangement joins TRBV5-1 to TRBJ1-1; D is perhaps TRBD1 (6 bases). V lost 4 bases to trimming and J lost 5 bases, with 18 bases between them. Germline values: CDR1 SGHRS, CDR2 YFSETQ. The CDR3 has 15 amino acids. Here the CDR3 DNA reads TGCGCCAGCAGCGTTCCGGGGGCAGGTGTAACTGAAGCTTTCTTT. Translating it yields CASSVPGAGVTEAFF.

CDR3 in DNA: TGCGCCAGCAGCCAAGATTCCAGTCAGAATCAGCCCCAGCATTTT. It encodes CASSQDSSQNQPQHF. V is TRBV4-3 and J is TRBJ1-5; no reliable D call. The V end was cut by 0 bases, the J end by 4 bases, with 10 bases between. The CDR3 consists of 15 residues. Germline loops: CDR1 LGHNA, CDR2 YSLEER.

The J gene is TRBJ2-7, the V gene TRBV27; the D call may be TRBD1 or TRBD2 (5 bases each). V lost 5 bases, J lost 0 bases, and 20 bases lay in between. The CDR3 consists of 17 residues. The V gene's germline CDR1 is MNHEY and CDR2 SMNVEV (reference sequence). DNA of the CDR3: TGTGCCAGCAGTCTCCAAACCGGGACCGCCAGCTCCTACGAGCAGTACTTC. This encodes CASSLQTGTASSYEQYF.

This clone was observed a handful of times. This sequence joins TRBV28 and TRBJ2-5, with D possibly called TRBD1 or TRBD2 (5 bases each). Trimming shortened V by 9 bases and J by 5 bases, and 10 bases separated the two germline ends. Germline loops: CDR1 MDHEN, CDR2 SYDVKM. The CDR3 is 11 residues long. In DNA form, the CDR3 reads TGTGCCAGTACCTGGGGGGAGACCCAGTACTTC. It yields the protein CASTWGETQYF.

The chain links TRBV7-2 to TRBJ2-5; 9 nucleotides line up with TRBD2. The germline V gene has CDR1 SGHTA and CDR2 FQGNSA. The ends lost 1 base at V and 5 bases at J; junction bases unmatched: 8. This CDR3 spans 16 amino acids. This CDR3 is CASSLVAGEGLETQYF. The CDR3 DNA reads as TGTGCCAGCAGCTTAGTAGCGGGAGAGGGGCTGGAGACCCAGTACTTC.

The chain is built from TRBV29-1 and TRBJ2-5; 9 bases agree with TRBD2. Germline V gene data show CDR1 as SQVTM and CDR2 as ANQGSEA. V shed 6 bases, J shed 3 bases, and the junction held 14 bases outside the gene matches. CDR3 length equals 16 residues. CDR3: CSVEFWYSGREETQYF. CDR3 DNA sequence: TGCAGCGTGGAATTTTGGTATAGCGGGAGAGAAGAGACCCAGTACTTC.

The CDR3 protein is CASSYSTGEVTYEQYF. In DNA form, the CDR3 reads TGTGCCAGCAGTTACTCGACGGGGGAGGTTACCTACGAGCAGTACTTC. The chain links TRBV6-6 to TRBJ2-7; TRBD2 might be the D (6 bases). V lost 0 bases, J lost 2 bases, and 14 bases lay in between. The germline V gene has CDR1 MNHNY and CDR2 SVGAGI (reference sequence). This CDR3 region has 16 residues.

This clone was counted a single time. The DNA for the CDR3 is TGTGCCAGCAGCTTATATCCCTGGGGCACTGAAGCTTTCTTT. Its translation is CASSLYPWGTEAFF. V gene TRBV11-2 combines with J gene TRBJ1-1; D ambiguous. The V gene's germline CDR1 is SGHAT and CDR2 FQNNGV. CDR3 length equals 14 residues. Trimming took off 2 bases at V and 4 bases at J, with 11 bases between the two ends. The full variable domain, its missing parts supplied by reference TRBV11-2 and TRBJ1-1, is EAGVAQSPRYKIIEKRQSVAFWCNPISGHATLYWYQQILGQGPKLLIQFQNNGVVDDSQLPKDRFSAERLKGVDSTLKIQPAKLEDSAVYLCASSLYPWGTEAFFGQGTRLTVV.

This chain uses TRBV27 with TRBJ2-3; TRBD2 matches 13 bases. The CDR3 spans 16 residues. From germline, CDR1 is MNHEY and CDR2 SMNVEV (reference sequence). The J segment lost 2 bases and the V segment lost 4 bases, leaving 3 bases of the junction unmatched. CDR3 DNA sequence: TGTGCCAGCAGTTCGGGACTAGCGGGGTTCACAGATACGCAGTATTTT. Its translation: CASSSGLAGFTDTQYF.

This chain joins TRBV6-6 and TRBJ1-1; unclear D gene. The length of the CDR3 is 11 residues. V shed 7 bases and J shed 5 bases, with 8 bases lying between them. Germline assignment: CDR1 MNHNY and CDR2 SVGAGI (reference sequence). CDR3 in DNA: TGTGCCAGCACTTCTGGTACTGAAGCTTTCTTT. This codes for CASTSGTEAFF.

This chain links TRBV7-2 with TRBJ2-3, with D unresolved. The germline V gene encodes CDR1 SGHTA and CDR2 FQGNSA. Trimming cost V 5 bases and J 0 bases, with 12 bases left between them. The CDR3 consists of 15 residues. In nucleotides, the CDR3 is TGTGCCAGCAGCCCTCGGACCACTAGCACAGATACGCAGTATTTT. As protein: CASSPRTTSTDTQYF.

The CDR3 DNA sequence: TGCGCCAGCAGCCAAGCGATACAGGGTGGGGCCAACGTCCTGACTTTC. This gives the protein CASSQAIQGGANVLTF. The rearrangement joins TRBV4-3 to TRBJ2-6, with D possibly matching TRBD1 (6 bases). Per germline, CDR1 LGHNA and CDR2 YSLEER. V was shortened by 1 base and J by 3 bases, with 10 bases between the two germline ends. There are 16 residues in the CDR3.

This chain joins TRBV29-1 and TRBJ1-2, with a weak D call TRBD1 (5 bases). Germline CDR1 is SQVTM and CDR2 is ANQGSEA. The CDR3 length is 11 residues. The V gene lost 4 bases and the J gene lost 4 bases, with 7 bases spanning the gap. The CDR3 DNA reads TGCAGCGTTGTCGACAGCTATGGCTACACCTTC. Protein sequence: CSVVDSYGYTF.

V gene TRBV27 combines with J gene TRBJ2-5, with D perhaps TRBD1 (6 bases). Germline CDR1 MNHEY, CDR2 SMNVEV (reference sequence). Trimming took off 5 bases at V and 7 bases at J, with 29 bases between the two ends. The length of the CDR3 is 18 residues. The CDR3 protein is CASSPGLGATVLGVTQYF. For the CDR3, the DNA is TGTGCCAGCAGTCCGGGTTTGGGGGCCACGGTGCTTGGAGTGACCCAGTACTTC.

This clone qualifies as medium-sized. Other DNA variants within this sample encode the same CDR3. The chain recombines TRBV7-9 with TRBJ1-1, with 8 bases aligning to TRBD1. The CDR3 covers 15 residues. J lost 1 base, V lost 5 bases, and 6 bases had no gene match. Germline CDR1 is SEHNR and CDR2 is FQNEAQ (reference sequence). CDR3 in amino acids: CASSPTDRENTEAFF. The DNA for the CDR3 is TGTGCCAGCAGCCCTACGGACAGGGAGAACACTGAAGCTTTCTTT.